This TCR beta chain was identified in a study of T-cell reconstitution after alpha-beta-depleted transplantation in children. For TCRbeta, the library was prepared with unique molecular identifiers. A single record per CDR3 protein comes from TCRdb applying MiXCR to the PCR reads. The table has approximately 240,000 distinct CDR3 sequences, 9.7% seen once; the top ten hold around 5.1%. Deletions cut 1 base from V and 3 bases from J, with 10 bases between. The CDR3 length is 14 residues. Germline-derived CDR1 and CDR2 are SGHRS and YFSETQ. This clonotype showed up many times. The specimen was PBMCs from the stem cell graft donor, collected from the stem cell graft. This clonotype was obtained from a human donor who donated a stem cell graft to a child with SCID. The rearrangement joins TRBV5-1 to TRBJ1-2; no clear D. This chain's CDR3 is CASSLKTQDYGYTF. In DNA, the CDR3 is TGCGCCAGCAGCTTGAAGACTCAGGACTATGGCTACACCTTC.